A single T cell receptor beta chain is shown here with its context. Its target is unknown. The data are from a study of sequential checkpoint blockade in melanoma. Study-level information: 90 to 95 pretreatment tumor DNA samples were TCRβ immunosequenced. More than 20 patients had matched tumor biopsies before treatment and at week 13 after nivolumab or ipilimumab alone. Overall study findings and caveats: Mutational load did not correlate with tumor T-cell fraction or clonality.

TCRdb's table, derived via immunoSEQ multiplex PCR, lists solely in-frame clones and lacks some. The top ten hold approximately 14% of the sample, which has some 3,000 clones, less than 20% seen once. Treatment meaning: randomized to nivolumab then ipilimumab (arm A) or the reverse (arm B). Patients had received no earlier DNA-damaging chemotherapy. The CDR3 consists of 15 residues. Trimming cost V 6 bases and J 0 bases, with 12 bases left between them. The receptor was derived from a human donor with melanoma. Sequencing used tumor tissue (inferred from file names), obtained from a patient given nivolumab and ipilimumab in sequence. The rearrangement uses TRBV23-1 and TRBJ2-4; D gene ambiguous. TRBV23-1 is recorded as an ORF, its role being uncertain. The chain's CDR3 is CASSLGDVAKNIQYF. The CDR3, as DNA: TGCGCCAGCAGCTTAGGCGACGTAGCCAAAAACATTCAGTACTTC.